Presented here are 5 T cell receptor beta chains from one specimen sequenced in a study of blood T cell repertoires in COVID-19. Clones were read by immunoSEQ multiplex PCR, and TCRdb kept only the in-frame ones, dropping some. The sample contains some 170,000 clones, about four fifths of which appear only once. Sequenced: peripheral blood. The source is a woman aged 40 to 50 with COVID-19, enrolled during active disease.

Only a few counts were recorded for this clone. The chain couples TRBV6-5 to TRBJ1-5, with 7 positions matching TRBD1. Looked up from germline, CDR1 is MNHEY and CDR2 is SVGAGI. This CDR3 comprises 14 residues. V gave up 6 bases and J gave up 4 bases; unmatched junction bases: 6. CDR3 protein: CASSKGQANQPQHF. CDR3 bases: TGTGCCAGCAGCAAAGGACAGGCGAATCAGCCCCAGCATTTT.

V gene TRBV5-6 combines with J gene TRBJ2-5; D is unclear. Trimming took off 1 base at V and 3 bases at J, with 13 bases between the two ends. CDR3 size: 15 residues. Germline CDR1 SGHDT, CDR2 YYEEEE. CDR3 DNA: TGTGCCAGCAGCTTGCTTTCAGGCAGAAAAGAGACCCAGTACTTC. Its protein product is CASSLLSGRKETQYF.

This chain joins TRBV30 and TRBJ1-1; D may be TRBD1 (6 bases). This CDR3 comprises 14 residues. Trimming cost V 1 base and J 1 base, with 10 bases left between them. Germline CDR1 and CDR2: GTSNPN and SVGIG (reference sequence). As DNA, the CDR3 is TGTGCCTGGAGTGGTAGGACAGCGAACACTGAAGCTTTCTTT. Protein sequence: CAWSGRTANTEAFF.

The chain is built from TRBV29-1 and TRBJ2-7, with 8 bases that match TRBD2. This CDR3 is 11 amino acids long. V shed 7 bases and J 5 bases; nucleotides not matched to a gene: 4. Germline assignment: CDR1 SQVTM and CDR2 ANQGSEA. CDR3 in DNA: TGCAGCGCGAGAGCGGGAGACGAGCAGTACTTC. Protein sequence: CSARAGDEQYF.

The chain couples TRBV19 to TRBJ1-2, with 10 bases matching TRBD1. The J segment lost 5 bases and the V segment lost 6 bases, leaving 15 bases of the junction unmatched. Germline CDR1 is LNHDA and CDR2 is SQIVND (reference sequence). CDR3 length: 17 amino acids. The CDR3 region has the DNA TGTGCCAGTAGCCCAACCGGGACAGGGGCTTCCCTTTATGGCTACACCTTC. This gives the protein CASSPTGTGASLYGYTF. The full variable domain, its missing parts supplied by reference TRBV19 and TRBJ1-2, is DGGITQSPKYLFRKEGQNVTLSCEQNLNHDAMYWYRQDPGQGLRLIYYSQIVNDFQKGDIAEGYSVSREKKESFPLTVTSAQKNPTAFYLCASSPTGTGASLYGYTFGSGTRLTVV.